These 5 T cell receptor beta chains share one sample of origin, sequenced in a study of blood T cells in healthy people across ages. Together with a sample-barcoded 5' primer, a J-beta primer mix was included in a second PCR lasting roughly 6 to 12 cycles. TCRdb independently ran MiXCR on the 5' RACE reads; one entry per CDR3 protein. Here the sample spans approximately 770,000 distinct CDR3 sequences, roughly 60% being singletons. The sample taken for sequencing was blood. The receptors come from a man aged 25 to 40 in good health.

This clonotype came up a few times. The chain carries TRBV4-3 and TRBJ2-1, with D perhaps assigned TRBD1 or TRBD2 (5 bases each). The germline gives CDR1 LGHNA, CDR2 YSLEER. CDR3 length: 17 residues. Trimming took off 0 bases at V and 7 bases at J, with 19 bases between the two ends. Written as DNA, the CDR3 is TGCGCCAGCAGCCAAGAGGGGGTCGGACTGACAAATAATGAGCAGTTCTTC. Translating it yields CASSQEGVGLTNNEQFF.

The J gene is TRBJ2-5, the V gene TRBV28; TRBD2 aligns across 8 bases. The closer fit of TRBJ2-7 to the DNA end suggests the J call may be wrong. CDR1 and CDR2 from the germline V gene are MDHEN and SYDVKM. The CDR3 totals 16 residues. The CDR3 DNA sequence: TGTGCCAGCAGTCCACCTCCTAGCGGGTTGTACTACGAGCAGTACTTC. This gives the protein CASSPPPSGLYYEQYF.

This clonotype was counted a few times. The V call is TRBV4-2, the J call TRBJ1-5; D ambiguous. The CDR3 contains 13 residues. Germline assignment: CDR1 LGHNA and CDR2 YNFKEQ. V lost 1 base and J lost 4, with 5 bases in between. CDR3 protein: CASSQGWNQPQHF. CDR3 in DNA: TGTGCCAGCAGCCAAGGCTGGAATCAGCCCCAGCATTTT.

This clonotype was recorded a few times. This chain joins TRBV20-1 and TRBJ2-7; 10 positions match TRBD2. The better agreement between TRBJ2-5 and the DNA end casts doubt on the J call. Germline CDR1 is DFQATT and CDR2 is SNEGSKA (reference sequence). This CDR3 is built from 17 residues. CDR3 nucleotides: TGCAGTGCCCGCCCCACAGTGCTAGCGGGAGTGAGGGAGACCCAGTACTTC. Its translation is CSARPTVLAGVRETQYF.

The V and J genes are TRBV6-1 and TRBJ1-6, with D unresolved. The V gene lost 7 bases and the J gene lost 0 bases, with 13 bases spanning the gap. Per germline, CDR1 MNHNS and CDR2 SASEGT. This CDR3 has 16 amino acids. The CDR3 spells CASILTESSYNSPLHF. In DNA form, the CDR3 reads TGTGCCAGCATACTAACAGAGAGCTCCTATAATTCACCCCTCCACTTT.